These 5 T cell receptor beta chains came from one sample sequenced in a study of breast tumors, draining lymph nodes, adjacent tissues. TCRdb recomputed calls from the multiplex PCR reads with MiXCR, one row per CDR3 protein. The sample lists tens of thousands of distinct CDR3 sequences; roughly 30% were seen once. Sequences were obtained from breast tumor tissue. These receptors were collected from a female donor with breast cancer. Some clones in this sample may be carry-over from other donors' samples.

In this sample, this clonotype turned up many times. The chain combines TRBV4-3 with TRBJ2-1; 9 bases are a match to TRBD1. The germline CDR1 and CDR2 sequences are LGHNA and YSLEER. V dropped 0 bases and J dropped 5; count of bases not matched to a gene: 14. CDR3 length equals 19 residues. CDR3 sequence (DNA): TGCGCCAGCAGCCAAGATCCCGCAATCGGGACAGGGTCCGACAATGAGCAGTTCTTC. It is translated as CASSQDPAIGTGSDNEQFF.

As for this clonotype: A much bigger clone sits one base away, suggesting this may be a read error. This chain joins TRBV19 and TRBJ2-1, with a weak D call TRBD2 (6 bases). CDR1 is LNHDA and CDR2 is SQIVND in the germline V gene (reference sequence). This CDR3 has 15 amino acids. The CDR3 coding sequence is TGTGCCAGTGGTATAGCGGCTAGCGAGTACAATGAGCAGTTCTTC. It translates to CASGIAASEYNEQFF.

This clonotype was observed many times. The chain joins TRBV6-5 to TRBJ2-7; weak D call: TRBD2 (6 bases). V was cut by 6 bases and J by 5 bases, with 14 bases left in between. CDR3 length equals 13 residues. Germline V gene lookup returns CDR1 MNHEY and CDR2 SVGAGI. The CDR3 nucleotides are TGTGCCAGCAGGGAGGGGCCCTGGGACGAGCAGTACTTC. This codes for CASREGPWDEQYF.

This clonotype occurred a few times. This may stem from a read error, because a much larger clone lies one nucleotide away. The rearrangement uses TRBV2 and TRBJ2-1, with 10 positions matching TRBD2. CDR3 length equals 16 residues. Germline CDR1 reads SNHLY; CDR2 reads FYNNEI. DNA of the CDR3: TGTGCCAGCAGTGAATGGATAGCGGGAGGAAAAGGTGAGCAGCTCTTC. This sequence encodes CASSEWIAGGKGEQLF.

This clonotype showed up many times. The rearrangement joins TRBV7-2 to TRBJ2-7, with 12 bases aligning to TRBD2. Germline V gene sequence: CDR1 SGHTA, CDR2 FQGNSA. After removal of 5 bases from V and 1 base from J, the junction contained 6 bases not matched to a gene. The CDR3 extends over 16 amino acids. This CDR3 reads CASSAFGTSGSYEQYF. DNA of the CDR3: TGTGCCAGCAGCGCTTTCGGGACTAGCGGGTCCTACGAGCAGTACTTC.